This TCR beta chain was identified in a study of blood T cell repertoires in COVID-19 (dated by TCRdb to 2018 to 2020). Looking at the study overall: The collaborator samples originated in the United States, Italy and Spain and spanned the acute and convalescent phases of COVID-19. The prospective study material was composed of cDNA or gDNA derived from T cells, B-cell-depleted T cells, or PBMCs. The dataset comprised deeply sampled blood TCRbeta repertoires from subjects exposed to, actively infected with, or recovered from COVID-19. The repertoires were released in a freely available public database intended as a resource for research on the immune response to SARS-CoV-2. The samples were drawn from the first 160 participants of the ongoing ImmuneRACE study and from about 1,200 subjects provided by 6 global collaborators. The sample metadata nearly always contained a de-identified subject ID, COVID-19 status, age in years and sex. Where HLA class I and class II types were available, the types were taken from metadata supplied by the sample provider, not from assay-based typing. Broad study findings and their caveats: The amount of clinical and demographic metadata varied by source and participant and was provided uncurated.

As concerns this clone: There is no known antigen for this receptor. Qualities for individual bases were not recorded, and no much larger clone is one base off.

CDR1 is given as MDHEN and CDR2 as SYDVKM, both from the germline V gene. CDR3 length: 16 amino acids, cysteine to phenylalanine. CDR3 DNA is the only sequence kept; it has 48 bases, read in frame from the first base. The trim is 7 bases for V and 0 bases for J, with a gap of 18 bases between the germline ends. Whole blood was collected in K2EDTA tubes by collaborating institutions according to the institutions' own protocols. Collaborator samples were shipped for TCRbeta analysis as frozen whole blood, isolated PBMCs, or DNA extracted from either sample type. TCRbeta CDR3 regions were amplified from genomic DNA using the immunoSEQ Assay, a bias-controlled multiplex PCR. The paper's data handling went like this. Within the assay, amplification of reference gene primers was used to estimate how many nucleated cells each sample contained. Sequence reads were collapsed and filtered to measure the absolute abundance of every unique TCRbeta CDR3 rearrangement. For each sample, productive Simpson clonality was calculated as the square root of Simpson's diversity index across productive rearrangements. TCRdb mirrors the immuneACCESS table, restricted to in-frame sequences. Some clones are absent from its copies; in checked studies, under half trace to an unresolved V gene, and the reason for the others is unknown. The DNA was the basis for D and trimming; V, J and clone size are from that table. This sample gives nearly 100,000 clones in total; about 86% of them show up just once. Under 2% of the sample comes from the top ten.

The TCR was taken from a man older than 75 with acute or convalescent COVID-19. Material: peripheral blood. The V and J segments used are TRBV28 and TRBJ1-1, with the D gene uncertain. The DNA is TGTGCCAGCAACTCGCTGGGAGGCTCCCTGAACACTGAAGCTTTCTTT. Translation gives CASNSLGGSLNTEAFF.